This section outlines one TCR beta chain sequence together with its context. Using immunoSEQ multiplex PCR, the repertoire was profiled, and TCRdb retains in-frame clones only, with some absent. This sample has under 150,000 clones, with about nine tenths found just once. The CDR3 is 16 residues long. In germline, CDR1 is MDHEN, CDR2 SYDVKM. J gave up 4 bases and V 5 bases, and 12 bases lay outside the gene matches. The sample originates from a study of control samples from healthy donors and cancer patients. Sequencing was performed on blood. The clonotype comes from a man aged 25-45 years in good health. The J gene is TRBJ1-2, the V gene TRBV28; 8 positions agree with TRBD1. CDR3 sequence (DNA): TGTGCCAGCAGTCCTCCGTCCGGGACAGGCCTCTATGGCTACACCTTC. Protein: CASSPPSGTGLYGYTF.